Listed here are 30 T cell receptor beta chains from one sample, sequenced in a study of T cells after yellow fever vaccination. TCRdb passed the 5' RACE reads through MiXCR, listing each CDR3 protein once. The profile shows under 150,000 distinct CDR3 sequences, over 12% of them singletons. Sample: CD8+ T cells sorted from PBMCs, taken 5 days after the yellow fever booster vaccination. Receptor source: a young man who received the YFV17D yellow fever vaccine.

The V and J genes are TRBV7-8 and TRBJ2-3, with 7 bases aligning to TRBD2. The CDR3 covers 15 residues. With V trimmed by 2 bases and J by 1 base, 3 bases remained unmatched. Germline V gene data show CDR1 as SGHVS and CDR2 as FQNEAQ. DNA for the CDR3: TGTGCCAGCAGCTTAAAGGCGGGGGGCACAGATACGCAGTATTTT. Amino acid sequence: CASSLKAGGTDTQYF.

This clonotype was found a few times. The rearrangement joins TRBV4-3 to TRBJ1-2; D may be TRBD1 (5 bases). Trimming removed 2 bases at V and 4 bases at J, with 8 bases between. Germline lookup yields CDR1 LGHNA and CDR2 YSLEER. The CDR3 totals 13 residues. CDR3 sequence: CASSQQGIYGYTF. DNA of the CDR3: TGCGCCAGCAGCCAACAGGGTATCTATGGCTACACCTTC.

This chain connects TRBV13 to TRBJ1-1; no clear D. The CDR3 covers 13 residues. With 4 bases removed from V and 5 bases from J, the gap between germline ends came to 11 bases. Per germline, CDR1 PRHDT and CDR2 FYEKMQ (reference sequence). Written as DNA, the CDR3 is TGTGCCAGCAGCTCCGTGGGGTGGACTGAAGCTTTCTTT. It is translated as CASSSVGWTEAFF.

In this sample, this clonotype turned up many times. In DNA form, the CDR3 reads TGTGCCAGCAAGGGACCGATTAATTCACCCCTCCACTTT. This encodes CASKGPINSPLHF. V is TRBV27 and J is TRBJ1-6, with a weak D call TRBD1 (5 bases). Trimming shortened V by 7 bases and J by 6 bases, and 10 bases separated the two germline ends. This CDR3 contains 13 residues. Germline V gene sequence: CDR1 MNHEY, CDR2 SMNVEV (reference sequence).

In this sample, this clonotype turned up once. V gene TRBV10-3 combines with J gene TRBJ2-1; 8 nucleotides match TRBD1. Germline values: CDR1 ENHRY, CDR2 SYGVKD. V gave up 5 bases and J gave up 3 bases; unmatched junction bases: 6. The CDR3 runs 15 residues. The CDR3 DNA sequence: TGTGCCATCAGTAAGACAGGGGAAGGCTACAATGAGCAGTTCTTC. Its protein is CAISKTGEGYNEQFF.

This clonotype was seen a handful of times. The chain joins TRBV4-3 to TRBJ1-2; D unclear. Trimming cost V 0 bases and J 1 base, with 12 bases left between them. Germline assignment: CDR1 LGHNA and CDR2 YSLEER. The CDR3 is made up of 16 amino acids. The chain's CDR3 is CASSQDGPLINYGYTF. The CDR3 region has the DNA TGCGCCAGCAGCCAAGACGGGCCTTTGATTAACTATGGCTACACCTTC.

This clonotype has more than one count but fewer than ten. The CDR3 sequence is CASSPRTSGLDTQYF. The CDR3 DNA reads TGTGCCAGCAGCCCAAGGACTAGCGGGTTGGATACGCAGTATTTT. The chain is built from TRBV9 and TRBJ2-3; 11 bases match TRBD2. The CDR3 is 15 amino acids. Germline loops: CDR1 SGDLS, CDR2 YYNGEE. The J segment lost 6 bases and the V segment lost 4 bases, leaving 7 bases of the junction unmatched.

The rearrangement uses TRBV7-6 and TRBJ2-3; D is possibly TRBD2 (6 bases). The length of the CDR3 is 16 residues. V dropped 4 bases and J dropped 0 bases, with 14 bases sitting between them. Germline V gene sequence: CDR1 SGHVS, CDR2 FNYEAQ. This CDR3 is CASSSRWGVSTDTQYF. In nucleotides, the CDR3 is TGTGCCAGCAGCTCCAGGTGGGGGGTGAGCACAGATACGCAGTATTTT.

This clonotype was seen ten or more times. The chain employs TRBV11-2 and TRBJ2-5, with D perhaps matching TRBD2 (5 bases). The CDR3 consists of 15 residues. With 1 base removed from V and 0 bases from J, the gap between germline ends came to 9 bases. Germline values: CDR1 SGHAT, CDR2 FQNNGV. The CDR3 reads CASSLGVGDQETQYF. In nucleotides, the CDR3 is TGTGCCAGCAGCTTAGGGGTCGGGGACCAAGAGACCCAGTACTTC.

At least ten counts were recorded for this clonotype. This sequence joins TRBV7-9 and TRBJ2-7; 10 nucleotides align to TRBD1. The CDR3 has 13 amino acids. The ends lost 6 bases at V and 4 bases at J; junction bases unmatched: 3. Germline loops: CDR1 SEHNR, CDR2 FQNEAQ (reference sequence). The CDR3 DNA sequence: TGTGCCAGCAGAGGACAGGGGGATTACGAGCAGTACTTC. Its protein is CASRGQGDYEQYF.

This clonotype was detected only a few times. The chain recombines TRBV12-3 or TRBV12-4 with TRBJ2-7; 11 positions match TRBD1. This CDR3 is 14 amino acids long. J lost 5 bases, V lost 7 bases, and 7 bases had no gene match. CDR3 amino acids: CASTPGQGVNEQYV. The CDR3 nucleotides are TGTGCCAGCACGCCGGGACAGGGGGTCAACGAGCAGTACGTC.

The chain is built from TRBV7-6 and TRBJ1-2; 10 nucleotides match TRBD1. The V gene's germline CDR1 is SGHVS and CDR2 FNYEAQ. After removal of 5 bases from V and 6 bases from J, the junction contained 3 bases not matched to a gene. The CDR3 is made up of 13 amino acids. The DNA of the CDR3 is TGTGCCAGCAGCGAGACAGGGGGCCATGGCTACACCTTC. Protein: CASSETGGHGYTF.

This clonotype has just a few counts. This chain joins TRBV11-2 and TRBJ2-1; D may be TRBD2 (6 bases). Per germline, CDR1 SGHAT and CDR2 FQNNGV. The V end was cut by 0 bases, the J end by 2 bases, with 11 bases between. The CDR3 is made up of 16 amino acids. Here the CDR3 reads CASSLEGSGAYNEQFF. DNA of the CDR3: TGTGCCAGCAGCTTAGAGGGTAGCGGCGCCTACAATGAGCAGTTCTTC.

The sample holds many counts of this clonotype. This chain connects TRBV6-5 to TRBJ2-5; 12 nucleotides line up with TRBD2. The germline CDR1 and CDR2 sequences are MNHEY and SVGAGI. The CDR3 is 16 residues long. J gave up 3 bases and V 2 bases, and 4 bases lay outside the gene matches. In DNA, the CDR3 is TGTGCCAGCAGTTACGTTCGGACTAGCGGGGAAGAGACCCAGTACTTC. It yields the protein CASSYVRTSGEETQYF.

This clonotype was seen more than once but under ten times. J is TRBJ1-1 and V is TRBV12-3 or TRBV12-4; TRBD1 might be the D (5 bases). Trimming removed 3 bases from V and 8 bases from J, with 13 bases in between. The CDR3 length is 13 residues. The CDR3 region is CASSFFRAWEAFF. The CDR3 DNA follows: TGTGCCAGCAGTTTTTTCAGGGCTTGGGAAGCTTTCTTT.

This clonotype was seen at least ten times. The chain uses TRBV5-1 and TRBJ2-1; TRBD2 matches 7 bases. V dropped 0 bases and J dropped 5; count of bases not matched to a gene: 11. CDR3 length: 17 amino acids. In germline, CDR1 is SGHRS, CDR2 YFSETQ. CDR3 DNA: TGCGCCAGCAGCTTGGCCGAGGGCGGGACTACCGACAATGAGCAGTTCTTC. Residues: CASSLAEGGTTDNEQFF.

The chain is built from TRBV20-1 and TRBJ2-7; D might be TRBD1 (6 bases). Germline loops: CDR1 DFQATT, CDR2 SNEGSKA (reference sequence). The CDR3 totals 14 residues. V dropped 1 base and J dropped 4 bases, with 14 bases sitting between them. CDR3 DNA sequence: TGCAGTGCTAGAGCTCTACAGGGTGATTACGAGCAGTACTTC. The encoded protein is CSARALQGDYEQYF.

This clonotype was seen more than once but under ten times. The chain is built from TRBV29-1 and TRBJ1-2; D not certain. Germline V gene sequence: CDR1 SQVTM, CDR2 ANQGSEA. The CDR3 contains 13 residues. V shed 0 bases and J shed 5 bases, with 10 bases lying between them. CDR3 sequence reads: CSVEEPGRYGYTF. In DNA form, the CDR3 reads TGCAGCGTTGAAGAGCCTGGTCGGTATGGCTACACCTTC.

V is TRBV4-3 and J is TRBJ1-2, with a weak D call TRBD1 (6 bases). The V gene's germline CDR1 is LGHNA and CDR2 YSLEER. With 3 bases removed from V and 8 bases from J, the gap between germline ends came to 10 bases. The CDR3 totals 12 residues. The CDR3 nucleotides are TGCGCCAGCAGCCACGTCAGGGGAGGCTACACCTTC. Translated, it gives CASSHVRGGYTF.

The chain has TRBV7-2 and TRBJ1-6, with TRBD1 matching over 8 bases. CDR1 is SGHTA and CDR2 is FQGNSA in the germline V gene. This CDR3 spans 14 amino acids. With V trimmed by 4 bases and J by 5 bases, 1 base remained unmatched. The CDR3 here is CASSWTGHNSPLHF. DNA for the CDR3: TGTGCCAGCAGCTGGACAGGGCATAATTCACCCCTCCACTTT.

The chain combines TRBV29-1 with TRBJ2-7, with TRBD2 identical over 11 bases. V lost 4 bases, J lost 4 bases, and 3 bases stayed unmatched. Germline V CDR1 and CDR2: SQVTM, ANQGSEA. The CDR3 extends over 13 amino acids. The CDR3 here is CSVVTSGKYEQYF. The CDR3 region has the DNA TGCAGCGTTGTGACTAGCGGGAAGTACGAGCAGTACTTC.

V is TRBV24-1 and J is TRBJ1-5, with D unclear. The germline V and J ends were trimmed by 5 bases and 3 bases, with 16 bases remaining between them. The length of the CDR3 is 16 residues. Per germline, CDR1 KGHDR and CDR2 SFDVKD. CDR3 residues: CATSATGSLFNQPQHF. The CDR3 coding sequence is TGTGCCACCAGTGCCACGGGAAGCCTCTTCAATCAGCCCCAGCATTTT.

This clonotype was seen many times. V gene TRBV25-1 combines with J gene TRBJ2-7; TRBD1 matches 8 bases. The CDR3 length is 16 residues. Germline V gene lookup returns CDR1 MGHDK and CDR2 SYGVNS. Unmatched junction bases numbered 12, after V lost 4 bases and J lost 4 bases. The DNA for the CDR3 is TGTGCCAGCAGTGGCGGATTTTACAGGGGGAGTTACGAGCAGTACTTC. Its translation is CASSGGFYRGSYEQYF.

The V and J genes are TRBV7-9 and TRBJ1-2; TRBD1 is a possible D gene (5 bases). V gave up 3 bases and J gave up 9 bases, with 20 bases separating them. The CDR3 has 15 residues. Germline CDR1 reads SEHNR; CDR2 reads FQNEAQ (reference sequence). CDR3 sequence (DNA): TGTGCCAGCAGCTTGGTATTATTAATGAGGGGCCGCTACACCTTC. Amino acid sequence: CASSLVLLMRGRYTF.

V usage is TRBV6-6 and J usage is TRBJ2-3; 11 nucleotides line up with TRBD2. The CDR3 is 18 residues long. Trimming cost V 0 bases and J 6 bases; bases outside gene matches: 11. Per germline, CDR1 MNHNY and CDR2 SVGAGI (reference sequence). The CDR3 region has the DNA TGTGCCAGCAGTTACTCGATGCTAGCGGGGGGCCTCGGGGATACGCAGTATTTT. As protein: CASSYSMLAGGLGDTQYF.

This clonotype was counted only a few times. The J gene is TRBJ2-5, the V gene TRBV9; 7 nucleotides agree with TRBD1. There are 16 residues in the CDR3. Trimming took 1 base from V and 0 from J; bases not matched to a gene: 6. CDR1 SGDLS and CDR2 YYNGEE come from the germline V gene. This chain's CDR3 is CASSVLGTAYQETQYF. CDR3 DNA: TGTGCCAGCAGCGTACTAGGGACAGCGTACCAAGAGACCCAGTACTTC.

This chain uses TRBV5-5 with TRBJ1-6, with 7 bases fitting TRBD1. This CDR3 is built from 15 residues. J was trimmed by 9 bases and V by 4 bases; bases with no gene match: 10. CDR1 is SGHKS, CDR2 YYEKEE, per germline (reference sequence). In nucleotides, the CDR3 is TGTGCCAGCAGCCTGGGACAGACGTCTGGTTCACCCCTCCACTTT. It specifies CASSLGQTSGSPLHF.

This clonotype was found a few times. The V gene is TRBV7-6, the J gene TRBJ2-1, with 12 bases fitting TRBD2. CDR3 length equals 14 residues. CDR1 is SGHVS and CDR2 is FNYEAQ in the germline V gene. With 6 bases clipped from V and 5 bases from J, the junction kept 2 bases outside the gene matches. Here the CDR3 reads CASRLAGGNNEQFF. The CDR3, as DNA: TGTGCCAGCAGACTAGCGGGGGGAAACAATGAGCAGTTCTTC.

This clonotype was counted only a few times. The chain carries TRBV19 and TRBJ2-1; D is possibly TRBD2 (6 bases). The CDR3 sequence is 13 residues long. V was pared by 7 bases and J by 4 bases, with 11 bases between. In germline, CDR1 is LNHDA, CDR2 SQIVND (reference sequence). In nucleotides, the CDR3 is TGTGCCAGTACGTTCGGGGGTTACAATGAGCAGTTCTTC. This codes for CASTFGGYNEQFF.

In this sample, this clonotype turned up a few times. The chain recombines TRBV14 with TRBJ2-6; no firm D call. Trimming shortened V by 0 bases and J by 3 bases, and 0 bases separated the two germline ends. CDR3 length: 13 amino acids. Germline-derived CDR1 and CDR2 are SGHDN and FVKESK. CDR3 sequence reads: CASSQDGANVLTF. Here the CDR3 DNA reads TGTGCCAGCAGCCAAGATGGGGCCAACGTCCTGACTTTC.